A single T cell receptor beta chain is shown here with its context. What this receptor recognizes is not known. Nothing much larger sits one base from this clone, and base qualities are not available. This specimen comes from a study of cytomegalovirus exposure and HLA in healthy donors (dated by TCRdb to about 2017). At the level of the whole study: An earlier analysis of approximately 600 of the donors reported 250 to 350 Gb of sequence data and roughly 110 million unique TCR beta sequences from 150 million to 200 million T cells. About 330 gigabases of sequencing data and around 88 million unique TCR sequences made up an early release that covered several hundred HLA-typed donors. Of the approximately 400 genotyped donors, over 70% fell in the genetic ancestry cluster associated with self-reported Caucasian donors. The aim of the study was to test whether cataloging public T cell receptors could identify signatures of past pathogen exposure. Using immunosequencing, the study profiled T cell repertoires from around 680 subjects and related those repertoires to cytomegalovirus serostatus. A separate validation cohort of roughly 130 different subjects was used in addition to the roughly 720-subject first cohort. The study combined high-throughput TCR immunosequencing, statistical association of individual TCRs with disease status, and machine learning to predict cytomegalovirus infection status. A later analysis re-analyzed previously published TCR beta repertoires from several hundred donors and added high-resolution HLA genotyping to study TCR occurrence patterns. In the later analysis, no new phenotypic data were used to find candidate immune exposures; instead, reliance was placed on TCR beta sequences and their occurrence across donors. In an earlier analysis of 500 to 650 of the donors, high-throughput TCR beta sequencing was used to judge whether each TCR beta V gene segment behaved as functional or pseudogenic. Alongside the repertoire data, information on donor age, sex, ethnicity and CMV serostatus was compiled. A later genetic analysis used genome-wide SNP genotypes for about 65% of the roughly 670 donors, treating that subset as a discovery cohort. Every repertoire in the discovery cohort had been generated on one and the same sequencing platform. HLA typing covered class I and class II loci at four-digit resolution. Typing coverage varied by locus: roughly 629-630 donors for A, B, C, DRB1 and DQB1; approximately 500 for DQA1; nearly 610 for DPA1; about 450 for DPB1. Because of strong linkage in the cohort, roughly five DR-DQ haplotypes were treated as single units for association and clustering. Among some 410 genotyped donors of the cohort, an average of roughly 230,000 unique TCR beta nucleotide sequences was sequenced per donor, of which 15% to 20% were non-productive. Study-level results and caveats: When HLA alleles, especially DR and DQ, strongly co-occurred, attributing TCR associations to individual alleles was difficult. According to a later analysis, most CMV-associated TCR beta chains appeared to be HLA-restricted, and the HLA associations seemed to be driven largely by CMV exposure. In a later analysis, some 18,000 TCR beta sequences were associated with specific HLA alleles at a false discovery rate of 0.05. A cluster of highly shared sequence variants was judged likely to be a technical artifact of the sequencing pipeline. In a later analysis, several top co-occurrence clusters were reported to appear linked to parvovirus B19, influenza, CMV and Epstein-Barr virus. The only immune exposure information available for the cohort was CMV serostatus. V-gene and J-gene trimming of TCR beta chains was associated with a missense DCLRE1C variant in a later genetic analysis, and the association was replicated in an independent cohort. In a later analysis, the rate of TCR association differed among HLA loci, with DRB1 alleles having the most associated TCRs and HLA-C alleles having the fewest. Cytomegalovirus status was reported to be diagnosed by the classifier with high specificity and sensitivity in both the original and validation cohorts. Broadly in line with IMGT annotations, most TCR beta V segments showed up in productive rearrangements about 90% or about 30% of the time in an earlier analysis of approximately 640 of the donors. In the study, 164 TCR beta chains were listed as associated with cytomegalovirus. A further reported finding was that TCR beta sequences accurately predicted the HLA-A and HLA-B alleles for most subjects in the first cohort. Correlated functional status among segregating V segments might be attributable to linkage disequilibrium, but an unknown experimental factor could not be ruled out. The authors suggested that the approach could potentially be generalized to other disease states and immunological phenotypes. Approximately 18 rarely observed V segments, including chromosome 9 orphons, were excluded from the earlier analysis of about 600 of the donors because counts were too low. A later genetic analysis reported fewer N-insertions in productive TCRs among donors in an Asian-associated ancestry cluster than the roughly 700-donor mean. In vitro tests confirmed that three of the cytomegalovirus-associated TCR beta chains recognize cytomegalovirus antigens. Compared with equally common non-associated chains, HLA-associated TCR beta chains in a later analysis were more clonally expanded and had lower generation probabilities. In this cohort, only TCR beta chains were sequenced, and detectable features were limited by the absence of alpha or paired-chain data. Across donors, most TCR sequences were observed very rarely, whereas some public TCRs were present in many individuals. Roughly uniform sequencing depth across donors was assumed in presence/absence analyses, although this assumption may not hold. Because some donors lacked HLA typing at each locus, the association tests relied only on the typed subset.

The library came from the immunoSEQ multiplex PCR assay. The multiplex PCR relied on a mix of 60 forward primers for TCR Vbeta segments and 13 reverse primers for TCR Jbeta segments. A multiplex PCR assay on genomic DNA amplified the CDR3 region of rearranged TCR beta genes. The amplified TCR beta libraries were sequenced on the Illumina HiSeq System as 87-base-pair reads. Under the source paper's analysis protocol: Across the roughly 700 repertoires, a later analysis counted roughly 77 million unique TCR beta chains, around 10 million of which were shared by at least two donors. A nearest-neighbor algorithm error-corrected the raw reads and collapsed the reads into unique sequences, merging closely related sequences to remove PCR and sequencing errors. To assign V, D and J gene segments, CDR3 sequences were aligned to IMGT reference sequences. For a sequence to be retained, a match of at least six nucleotides to both a V gene segment and a J gene segment was required. Rearrangements were classified as productive when the CDR3 lacked stop codons and remained in frame with V and J, and all other rearrangements were classified as non-productive. CDR3 was defined according to IMGT convention as the region running from the second conserved V-encoded cysteine to the conserved J-encoded phenylalanine. Sequences without an unambiguous match to a single V gene segment were excluded from the earlier analysis of a few hundred of the donors. In an earlier analysis of some 590 of the donors, a V segment was called functional when productive rearrangements were above 56.7%, and segregating when the standard deviation between donors exceeded 5%. A statistical classification framework was developed to diagnose cytomegalovirus status using the catalog of TCR beta chain sequences. In a later analysis, TCR nucleotide sequences were compared against IMGT/GENE-DB human TR gene sequences so that V and J genes could be assigned. The TCRdist pipeline was used in a later analysis to assign CDR3 sequences and most-parsimonious VDJ recombination scenarios. In a later analysis, every TCR beta chain was defined by the combination of its CDR3 amino acid sequence and its V-gene family, and reads without a unique V-gene family were dropped. To address suspected cross-contamination and a sequencing artifact, a later analysis removed approximately 590 highly shared, low-generation-probability nucleotide sequences. In a later analysis, a clonal expansion index was calculated for each public chain from normalized within-repertoire ranks of inferred template counts. Generation probabilities in a later analysis came from a VDJ recombination model fitted to out-of-frame rearrangements, and those results were checked against IGoR. A later analysis scored TCR-TCR, TCR-HLA and TCR-CMV co-occurrence with hypergeometric tests, applying a repertoire-size bias correction to TCR pairs. False discovery rates were estimated in a later analysis by permuting HLA or CMV assignments 20 times. In a later analysis, co-occurring TCRs were grouped with DBSCAN, and TCRdist sequence similarity was added when clustering was performed within HLA-allele-positive subsets. Repertoires with fewer than 30,000 or more than 120,000 public chains were left out of co-occurrence clustering, as were roughly five repertoires with anomalous nucleotide sharing. TCRdb stores this immuneACCESS table with in-frame sequences only. Part of the clones is absent; in the studies checked, under half of the shortfall reflects unresolved V genes, and no reason is known for the rest. V and J calls and clone size are as listed in that table; D and trimming were resolved from the DNA. This sample has 150,000 to 200,000 clones in its table, and 60% to 80% of those were observed once. 4% to 5% of the sample is in the top ten clones.

The cohort comprised hundreds of healthy bone marrow donors. All cohort members were sampled while nominally healthy, although unrecorded immune exposures were likely present. The donor was CMV seropositive and belonged to the group of about 290 seropositive cohort members. Each donor provided a peripheral blood sample, and peripheral blood mononuclear cells were used for TCR beta sequencing. The Qiagen DNeasy Blood Extraction Kit was used to extract genomic DNA from the blood cell samples. The clonotype was recovered from a man aged 18 to 29 in good health and CMV-seropositive. Sequencing was carried out using PBMCs.

The CDR3 is CASSEATSVFYGYTF. The sequence in DNA is TGTGCCAGCAGTGAAGCGACTTCCGTATTCTATGGCTACACCTTC. The chain was built from TRBV6-1 and TRBJ1-2, with the D gene not confidently named. V is cut by 0 bases and J by 4 bases, and the space between the germline ends is 12 bases. Spanning cysteine to phenylalanine, the CDR3 consists of 15 amino acids. Just CDR3 DNA is preserved here, 45 bases in frame from base 1. Per the germline V gene, MNHNS is the CDR1 and SASEGT is the CDR2.